A single sample is the source of the 27 T cell receptor beta chains below, sequenced in a study of T cells in Graves' hyperthyroidism and ophthalmopathy. TCR beta CDR3 regions were amplified from RNA transcripts. RT-PCR in the first round (using the HTBI primer set) targeted the TCR CDR3. TCRdb called the multiplex PCR reads again in MiXCR, with one record for every CDR3 protein. Of hundreds of thousands of distinct CDR3 sequences listed, roughly 15% are singletons. The specimen sequenced was blood. The receptors stem from a woman aged 45-65 years with Graves' ophthalmopathy.

This chain joins TRBV6-1 and TRBJ2-7, with D possibly matching TRBD2 (6 bases). V lost 5 bases, J lost 1 base, and 15 bases lay in between. Germline CDR1 and CDR2: MNHNS and SASEGT. The CDR3 is 15 residues long. CDR3 nucleotide sequence: TGTGCCAGCAGTACACTAGCTCGCCTTTCCTACGAGCAGTACTTC. This codes for CASSTLARLSYEQYF.

As concerns this clonotype: A much larger clonotype is one base distant, so this may be a read error. This chain joins TRBV5-1 and TRBJ2-7; possibly TRBD2 for D (6 bases). The germline V and J ends were trimmed by 0 bases and 3 bases, with 19 bases remaining between them. The CDR3 runs 17 residues. From germline, CDR1 is SGHRS and CDR2 YFSETQ. The CDR3 bases are TGCGCCAGCAGCTTGGAACCGGGACGGGGACTTTACTACGAGCAGTACTTC. This gives the protein CASSLEPGRGLYYEQYF.

This clonotype was found many times. The chain recombines TRBV20-1 with TRBJ2-2; TRBD2 agrees at 8 bases. Trimming took 1 base from V and 6 from J; bases not matched to a gene: 7. The germline CDR1 and CDR2 sequences are DFQATT and SNEGSKA (reference sequence). The CDR3 runs 15 residues. CDR3 protein: CSARGSGSVSGELFF. The CDR3 DNA follows: TGCAGTGCTAGAGGGAGCGGGAGTGTCTCCGGGGAGCTGTTTTTT.

The sample holds a few counts of this clonotype. The genes are TRBV20-1 and TRBJ2-2; D gene unclear. CDR1 and CDR2 from the germline V gene are DFQATT and SNEGSKA (reference sequence). V was shortened by 4 bases and J by 2 bases, with 8 bases between the two germline ends. CDR3 length equals 13 residues. The CDR3 DNA sequence: TGCAGTGCTATCCTACCCAACACCGGGGAGCTGTTTTTT. This translates into CSAILPNTGELFF.

The rearrangement joins TRBV20-1 to TRBJ2-7; TRBD1 might be the D (6 bases). V lost 5 bases, J lost 8 bases, and 22 bases lay in between. CDR3 length equals 14 residues. Germline CDR1 reads DFQATT; CDR2 reads SNEGSKA (reference sequence). The CDR3 DNA is TGCAGTGCTGGTACAGGCGCCAGCCAGGGGCAGCAGTACTTC. Its translation is CSAGTGASQGQQYF.

The J gene is TRBJ2-3, the V gene TRBV6-2 or TRBV6-3; 8 bases fit TRBD2. This CDR3 spans 13 amino acids. Per germline, CDR1 MNHEY and CDR2 SVGEGT. J lost 8 bases, V lost 7 bases, and 8 bases had no gene match. The CDR3 bases are TGTGCCAGCAACCCAGGACTAGCTGTTACGCAGTATTTT. Its translation: CASNPGLAVTQYF.

This clonotype came up a few times. The V and J genes are TRBV12-3 or TRBV12-4 and TRBJ2-5; 9 bases align to TRBD2. This CDR3 is built from 13 residues. J gave up 3 bases and V 7 bases, and 3 bases lay outside the gene matches. The CDR3 region has the DNA TGTGCCAGCACCCGACTAGCGGAAGAGACCCAGTACTTC. Protein sequence: CASTRLAEETQYF.

This clonotype was picked up many times. The chain couples TRBV28 to TRBJ2-1; D gene ambiguous. The V gene's germline CDR1 is MDHEN and CDR2 SYDVKM. The CDR3 extends over 13 amino acids. Trimming took off 2 bases at V and 9 bases at J, with 11 bases between the two ends. In DNA, the CDR3 is TGTGCCAGCAGTTTAACGGAGATTGGTGAGCAGTTCTTC. It encodes CASSLTEIGEQFF.

The J gene is TRBJ2-1, the V gene TRBV29-1; no clear D. CDR1 is SQVTM and CDR2 is ANQGSEA in the germline V gene. This CDR3 spans 12 amino acids. The germline V and J ends were trimmed by 5 bases and 6 bases, with 11 bases remaining between them. CDR3 in amino acids: CSVTPSPNEQFF. The CDR3 DNA is TGCAGCGTTACACCCAGCCCCAATGAGCAGTTCTTC.

In its sample, this clonotype was seen many times. The J gene is TRBJ2-7, the V gene TRBV20-1; a weak D match, TRBD1 (6 bases). The length of the CDR3 is 13 residues. Trimming stripped 5 bases from V and 2 bases from J, with 13 bases between. Germline loops: CDR1 DFQATT, CDR2 SNEGSKA (reference sequence). The CDR3 protein is CSAWDTPTYEQYF. Written as DNA, the CDR3 is TGCAGTGCTTGGGACACCCCAACCTACGAGCAGTACTTC.

Many counts were recorded for this clonotype. The chain is built from TRBV28 and TRBJ1-2; 8 bases agree with TRBD1. With 1 base clipped from V and 4 bases from J, the junction kept 11 bases outside the gene matches. The CDR3 is 17 amino acids. Per germline, CDR1 MDHEN and CDR2 SYDVKM. As DNA, the CDR3 is TGTGCCAGCAGTTTATTAGGTGGGACAGGCTTTGGCTATGGCTACACCTTC. Translating gives CASSLLGGTGFGYGYTF.

This clonotype was seen only once. The chain uses TRBV7-9 and TRBJ2-1, with TRBD2 as a possible D gene (6 bases). The V end was cut by 5 bases, the J end by 2 bases, with 16 bases between. The germline V gene encodes CDR1 SEHNR and CDR2 FQNEAQ (reference sequence). This CDR3 has 16 amino acids. CDR3 protein: CASSQRVVAAYNEQFF. The CDR3 DNA follows: TGTGCCAGCAGCCAGCGGGTGGTAGCGGCCTACAATGAGCAGTTCTTC.

This clonotype has a handful of counts. The CDR3 reads CASRGTAISSYEQYF. CDR3 DNA: TGTGCCAGCAGGGGTACAGCGATTAGCTCCTACGAGCAGTACTTC. V gene TRBV2 combines with J gene TRBJ2-7; the D is unclear. Trimming took off 6 bases at V and 0 bases at J, with 15 bases between the two ends. The CDR3 runs 15 residues. The germline CDR1 and CDR2 sequences are SNHLY and FYNNEI.

This clonotype was observed a handful of times. V gene TRBV24-1 combines with J gene TRBJ2-3; 12 bases align to TRBD2. The ends lost 4 bases at V and 5 bases at J; junction bases unmatched: 6. The CDR3 spans 16 residues. Germline V gene sequence: CDR1 KGHDR, CDR2 SFDVKD. This chain's CDR3 is CATSDRLAGELDTQYF. The CDR3 DNA follows: TGTGCCACCAGTGACCGACTAGCGGGAGAGCTAGATACGCAGTATTTT.

At least ten counts were recorded for this clonotype. V and J are TRBV5-1 and TRBJ1-1, with 11 bases matching TRBD1. The CDR3 extends over 15 amino acids. Losses at the gene ends were 4 bases for V and 4 bases for J; bases not matched to a gene: 6. Germline V gene sequence: CDR1 SGHRS, CDR2 YFSETQ. The CDR3 reads CASSPQGTGGTEAFF. The CDR3 DNA follows: TGCGCCAGCAGCCCACAAGGGACAGGGGGCACTGAAGCTTTCTTT.

The chain is built from TRBV7-9 and TRBJ2-1; D gene unclear. This CDR3 region has 15 residues. Per the germline V gene, CDR1 is SEHNR and CDR2 is FQNEAQ (reference sequence). The germline V and J ends were trimmed by 7 bases and 12 bases, with 25 bases remaining between them. CDR3 protein: CASIPGLTSAVTQFF. Here the CDR3 DNA reads TGTGCCAGCATCCCTGGGCTGACTTCAGCCGTCACGCAGTTCTTC.

The chain employs TRBV15 and TRBJ1-3; no clear D. The ends were cut back, 0 bases at V and 4 bases at J, with 16 bases in the middle. This CDR3 has 17 amino acids. Germline CDR1 LNHNV, CDR2 YYDKDF (reference sequence). CDR3 in amino acids: CATSRDRALGPGNTIYF. CDR3 bases: TGTGCCACCAGCAGAGATCGGGCCTTAGGACCGGGAAACACCATATATTTT.

This clonotype was recorded at least ten times. This rearrangement joins TRBV28 to TRBJ1-2, with a tentative D call TRBD1 (5 bases). V lost 5 bases and J 4 bases, leaving 17 bases between the germline ends. Germline values: CDR1 MDHEN, CDR2 SYDVKM. This CDR3 contains 15 residues. This CDR3 reads CASSRPDSTSYGYTF. The CDR3 DNA is TGTGCCAGCAGTCGTCCTGACAGCACCAGCTATGGCTACACCTTC.

There are many counts of this clonotype. The rearrangement uses TRBV20-1 and TRBJ2-7; perhaps TRBD1 as D (5 bases). This CDR3 comprises 15 residues. Germline values: CDR1 DFQATT, CDR2 SNEGSKA (reference sequence). V shed 0 bases and J shed 2 bases, with 14 bases lying between them. CDR3 sequence reads: CSARDLGARAYEQYF. As DNA, the CDR3 is TGCAGTGCTAGAGATCTTGGGGCCCGAGCCTACGAGCAGTACTTC.

In this sample, this clonotype turned up a few times. The rearrangement links TRBV6-5 to TRBJ2-7; D unclear. CDR1 is MNHEY, CDR2 SVGAGI, per germline. Trimming took 4 bases from V and 1 from J, leaving 11 bases between them. The CDR3 loop spans 14 amino acids. The CDR3 coding sequence is TGTGCCAGCAGTTCTCGACATAAATCCTACGAGCAGTACTTC. Its protein is CASSSRHKSYEQYF.

The chain joins TRBV7-2 to TRBJ2-7, with D possibly matching TRBD2 (6 bases). Trimming took off 5 bases at V and 3 bases at J, with 17 bases between the two ends. The CDR3 loop spans 15 amino acids. Per germline, CDR1 SGHTA and CDR2 FQGNSA. DNA of the CDR3: TGTGCCAGCAGCCCCCCTAGCGTCAAGGGCTACGAGCAGTACTTC. Amino acids: CASSPPSVKGYEQYF.

This clonotype was seen many times. This chain links TRBV6-2 or TRBV6-3 with TRBJ2-7; 8 nucleotides line up with TRBD2. The J segment lost 0 bases and the V segment lost 0 bases, leaving 1 base of the junction unmatched. The germline CDR1 and CDR2 sequences are MNHEY and SVGEGT. The CDR3 length is 15 residues. This CDR3 reads CASSYSGTSSYEQYF. DNA for the CDR3: TGTGCCAGCAGTTACTCCGGGACTAGCTCCTACGAGCAGTACTTC.

This chain connects TRBV7-9 to TRBJ1-5; D is perhaps TRBD1 (5 bases). The V end lost 0 bases, the J end lost 5 bases, and 11 bases lay between the germline ends. Germline values: CDR1 SEHNR, CDR2 FQNEAQ (reference sequence). This CDR3 spans 15 amino acids. This CDR3 reads CASSLAWGPDQPQHF. The CDR3 region has the DNA TGTGCCAGCAGCTTAGCGTGGGGCCCCGATCAGCCCCAGCATTTT.

This clonotype was counted between two and nine times. The chain has TRBV12-3 or TRBV12-4 and TRBJ1-3; D remains unclear. V gave up 2 bases and J gave up 3 bases, with 11 bases separating them. The CDR3 is 15 amino acids. CDR3 region: CASSLFFGVGNTIYF. As DNA, the CDR3 is TGTGCCAGCAGTTTATTTTTTGGGGTTGGAAACACCATATATTTT.

This clonotype was detected once. A read error may be the cause here, since a much bigger clone is one base away. The gene calls are TRBV5-1 and TRBJ2-7, with D perhaps matching TRBD1 (6 bases). Per germline, CDR1 SGHRS and CDR2 YFSETQ. Deletions cut 3 bases from V and 5 bases from J, with 12 bases between. The CDR3 length is 13 residues. CDR3 coding DNA: TGCGCCAGCAGCTGGACAGCCTCTAACGAGCAGTACTTC. Translation gives CASSWTASNEQYF. The full variable domain, rest sourced from reference TRBV5-1 and TRBJ2-7, is KAGVTQTPRYLIKTRGQQVTLSCSPISGHRSVSWYQQTPGQGLQFLFEYFSETQRNKGNFPGRFSGRQFSNSRSEMNVSTLELGDSALYLCASSWTASNEQYFGPGTRLTVT.

This clonotype was seen only a few times. The J gene is TRBJ2-7, the V gene TRBV14; TRBD1 matches at 7 bases. The CDR3 length is 15 residues. CDR1 SGHDN and CDR2 FVKESK come from the germline V gene. J gave up 4 bases and V 9 bases, and 15 bases lay outside the gene matches. Here the CDR3 DNA reads TGTGCCAGACAAGCCACAGGGGACCAACATTACGAGCAGTACTTC. It codes for CARQATGDQHYEQYF.

This clonotype has ten or more counts. The chain carries TRBV5-6 and TRBJ2-7; 9 bases are a match to TRBD2. The germline CDR1 and CDR2 sequences are SGHDT and YYEEEE. The CDR3 is 16 residues long. V lost 0 bases, J lost 2 bases, and 6 bases stayed unmatched. The CDR3 loop is CASSLALAGKPYEQYF. The CDR3 DNA reads TGTGCCAGCAGCTTGGCGCTAGCGGGAAAACCCTACGAGCAGTACTTC. The variable domain in full, completed from reference TRBV5-6 and TRBJ2-7, reads DAGVTQSPTHLIKTRGQQVTLRCSPKSGHDTVSWYQQALGQGPQFIFQYYEEEERQRGNFPDRFSGHQFPNYSSELNVNALLLGDSALYLCASSLALAGKPYEQYFGPGTRLTVT.